This is a list of T cell receptor beta chains from one sample in a study of cytotoxic CD8 clonotypes in ibrutinib-treated CLL. Generated by immunoSEQ multiplex PCR, the TCRdb table keeps only in-frame clones and is missing some. The repertoire holds more than 60,000 clones, approximately 82% seen once, with about 36% in the top ten. The material sequenced was PBMCs, taken after 24 months of ibrutinib treatment. These receptors were taken from a human donor with chronic lymphocytic leukemia. CDR3s include the opening cysteine and the closing phenylalanine or tryptophan. The order of the fields is J gene, V gene, clone size, D gene, CDR3 protein, CDR3 DNA. A D gene is named only where the DNA matches it firmly. Size values are once, few and many counts, or a class for expanded clones, and some rows have none.

j_gene: TRBJ2-1; v_gene: TRBV5-1; abundance: NA; d_gene: TRBD1; CDR3aa: CASSLATGGEQFF; CDR3nt: TGCGCCAGCAGCTTGGCAACAGGGGGGGAGCAGTTCTTC
j_gene: TRBJ1-6; v_gene: TRBV7-3; abundance: NA; d_gene: NA; CDR3aa: CASSLTRNSPLHF; CDR3nt: TGTGCCAGCAGCCTCACGAGAAATTCACCCCTCCACTTT
j_gene: TRBJ2-5; v_gene: TRBV14; abundance: once; d_gene: TRBD2; CDR3aa: CASSQGLAIDQETQYF; CDR3nt: TGTGCCAGCAGCCAGGGACTAGCGATAGACCAAGAGACCCAGTACTTC
j_gene: TRBJ2-5; v_gene: TRBV18; abundance: NA; d_gene: TRBD2; CDR3aa: CASSPTGTSDGETQYF; CDR3nt: TGTGCCAGCTCACCCACCGGGACTAGCGATGGAGAGACCCAGTACTTC
j_gene: TRBJ2-7; v_gene: TRBV28; abundance: NA; d_gene: TRBD2; CDR3aa: CASRETSGIRNEQYF; CDR3nt: TGTGCCAGCAGAGAGACTAGCGGGATTCGGAACGAGCAGTACTTC
j_gene: TRBJ1-1; v_gene: TRBV5-1; abundance: once; d_gene: NA; CDR3aa: CASSLLDSTEAFF; CDR3nt: TGCGCCAGCAGCTTGCTCGACAGCACTGAAGCTTTCTTT
j_gene: TRBJ2-2; v_gene: TRBV5-1; abundance: NA; d_gene: TRBD2; CDR3aa: CASSLGAGANTGELFF; CDR3nt: TGCGCCAGCAGCTTGGGGGCGGGGGCGAACACCGGGGAGCTGTTTTTT
j_gene: TRBJ2-7; v_gene: TRBV5-4; abundance: many; d_gene: TRBD1; CDR3aa: CASSSQGLNYEQYF; CDR3nt: TGTGCCAGCAGCTCACAGGGGCTGAACTACGAGCAGTACTTC
j_gene: TRBJ2-3; v_gene: TRBV7-3; abundance: NA; d_gene: NA; CDR3aa: CASSSLGASTDTQYF; CDR3nt: TGTGCCAGCAGCTCCCTGGGGGCTAGCACAGATACGCAGTATTTT
j_gene: TRBJ2-2; v_gene: TRBV7-2; abundance: NA; d_gene: NA; CDR3aa: CASSLGQPGGELFF; CDR3nt: TGTGCCAGCAGCCTGGGGCAGCCGGGCGGGGAGCTGTTTTTT
j_gene: TRBJ1-1; v_gene: TRBV9; abundance: NA; d_gene: NA; CDR3aa: CASSVDPVQGVNTEAFF; CDR3nt: TGTGCCAGCAGCGTAGACCCCGTACAGGGTGTGAACACTGAAGCTTTCTTT